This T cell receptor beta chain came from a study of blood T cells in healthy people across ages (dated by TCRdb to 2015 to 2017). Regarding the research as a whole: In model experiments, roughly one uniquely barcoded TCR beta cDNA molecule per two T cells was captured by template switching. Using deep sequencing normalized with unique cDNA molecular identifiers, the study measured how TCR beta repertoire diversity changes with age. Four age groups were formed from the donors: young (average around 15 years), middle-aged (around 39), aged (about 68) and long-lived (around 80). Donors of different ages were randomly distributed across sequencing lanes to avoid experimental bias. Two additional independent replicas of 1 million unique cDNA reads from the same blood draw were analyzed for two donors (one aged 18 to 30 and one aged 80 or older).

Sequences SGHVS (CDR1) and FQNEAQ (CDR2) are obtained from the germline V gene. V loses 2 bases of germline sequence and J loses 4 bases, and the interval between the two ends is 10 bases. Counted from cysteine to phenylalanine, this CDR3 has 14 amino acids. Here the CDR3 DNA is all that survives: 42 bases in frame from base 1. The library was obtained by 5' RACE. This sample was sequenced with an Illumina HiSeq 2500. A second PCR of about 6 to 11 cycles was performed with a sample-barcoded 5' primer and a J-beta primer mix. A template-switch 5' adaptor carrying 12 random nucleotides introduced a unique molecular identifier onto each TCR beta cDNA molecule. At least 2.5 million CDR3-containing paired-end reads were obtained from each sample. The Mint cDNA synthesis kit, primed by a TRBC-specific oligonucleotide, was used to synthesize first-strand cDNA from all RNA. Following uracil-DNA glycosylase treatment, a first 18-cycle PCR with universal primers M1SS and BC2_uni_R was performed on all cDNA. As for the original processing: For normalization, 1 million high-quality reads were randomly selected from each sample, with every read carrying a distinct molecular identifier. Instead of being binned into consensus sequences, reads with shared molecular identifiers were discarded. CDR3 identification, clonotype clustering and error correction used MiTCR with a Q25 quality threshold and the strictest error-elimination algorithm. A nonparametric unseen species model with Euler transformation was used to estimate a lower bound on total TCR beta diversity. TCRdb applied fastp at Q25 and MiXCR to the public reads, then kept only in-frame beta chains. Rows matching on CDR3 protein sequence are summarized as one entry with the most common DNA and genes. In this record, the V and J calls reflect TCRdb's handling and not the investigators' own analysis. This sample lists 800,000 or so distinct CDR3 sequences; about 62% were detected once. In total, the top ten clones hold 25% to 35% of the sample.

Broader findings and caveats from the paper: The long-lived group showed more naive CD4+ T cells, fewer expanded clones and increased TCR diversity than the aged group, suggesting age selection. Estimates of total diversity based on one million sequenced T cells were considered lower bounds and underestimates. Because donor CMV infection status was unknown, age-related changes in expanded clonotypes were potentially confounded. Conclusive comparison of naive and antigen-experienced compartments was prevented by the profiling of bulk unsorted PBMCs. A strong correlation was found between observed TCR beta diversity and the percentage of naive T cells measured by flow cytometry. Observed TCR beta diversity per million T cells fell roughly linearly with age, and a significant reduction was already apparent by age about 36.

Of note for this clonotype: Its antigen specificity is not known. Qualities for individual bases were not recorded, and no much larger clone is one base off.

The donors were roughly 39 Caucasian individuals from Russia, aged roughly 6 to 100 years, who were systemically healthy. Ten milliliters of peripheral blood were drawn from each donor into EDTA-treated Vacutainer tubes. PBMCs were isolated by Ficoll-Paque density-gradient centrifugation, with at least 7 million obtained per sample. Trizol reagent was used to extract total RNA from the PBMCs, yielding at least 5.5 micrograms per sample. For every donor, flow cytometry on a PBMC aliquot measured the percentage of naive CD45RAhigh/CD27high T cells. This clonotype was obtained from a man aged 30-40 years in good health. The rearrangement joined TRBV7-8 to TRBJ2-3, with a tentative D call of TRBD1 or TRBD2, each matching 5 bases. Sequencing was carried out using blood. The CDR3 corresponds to CASSLLGTADTQYF. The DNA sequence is TGTGCCAGCAGCTTATTGGGGACGGCAGATACGCAGTATTTT.